This TCR beta chain was identified in a study of human T cells and chemical hapten exposure. As for the study in general: Minor volume differences among pooled libraries chiefly drove per-sample TCR yield variation.

In the case of this clonotype: Its target is unknown.

Time point indicated: healthy volunteer bleed at 2 weeks. Total RNA was isolated from whole blood that had not been fractionated. Original processing notes: Sampled TCR counts reached a median of approximately 94,000 per sample, with values ranging from about 20,000 to 750,000. TCRdb re-analysed the RACE reads in MiXCR, keeping a single row per CDR3 protein. The V and J calls reflect TCRdb's pipeline rather than the authors' work. The data show approximately 97,000 distinct CDR3 sequences, just under 9% seen once. General study results and limits: No shift was seen in TCRs above 1 in 1000 frequency with DPC sensitization.

The sequence came from a female donor in good health. Some clones in this sample may be carry-over from other donors' samples. What was sequenced was whole blood.

CDR3 residues: CASSEIAATGELFF. DNA for the CDR3: TGTGCCAGCAGTGAGATAGCGGCCACCGGGGAGCTGTTTTTT. The V gene is TRBV6-4, the J gene TRBJ2-2, with TRBD2 as a possible D gene (6 bases). The V end lost 3 bases, the J end lost 4 bases, and 9 bases lay between the germline ends. This CDR3 comprises 14 residues. The germline CDR1 and CDR2 sequences are MRHNA and SNTAGT.